Reported below is one TCR beta chain. Its specificity is unknown. CDR1 and CDR2 (germline): SGHVS, FQNEAQ. V gave up 0 bases and J gave up 5 bases, with 4 bases separating them. There are 12 residues in the CDR3. This entry belongs to a study of T cell responses to AZD1222 COVID-19 vaccine. Study-level points and caveats: As reported, nearly half of all spike-specific TCRs target variant regions that are unmutated. Regions 160-218 and 743-854 dominated among vaccine-associated CD4 TCRs spanning spike. At baseline, just 5 or 6 AZD1222 recipients tested seropositive.

Only in-frame clones appear in the TCRdb table, and some are missing; sequencing was by immunoSEQ multiplex PCR. The sample carries about 75,000 clones, roughly 84% recorded once. Source: peripheral blood, taken 28 days after the second AZD1222 dose. The chain couples TRBV7-8 to TRBJ2-5; no firm D call. This TCR came from an adult who received the AZD1222 COVID-19 vaccine. The CDR3 bases are TGTGCCAGCAGCTTAGCGTCCGAGACCCAGTACTTC. Protein product: CASSLASETQYF.